Listed here is a single T cell receptor beta chain. Its antigen is still unknown. This specimen belongs to a study of T cells after posttransplantation cyclophosphamide. Findings and caveats of the study: Tissue-infiltrating T cells from skin or gut overlapped little with blood T cells.

The protocol was immunoSEQ multiplex PCR, while the TCRdb copy is restricted to in-frame clones and leaves out a portion. The sample gives some 10,000 clones, just under 85% of which show up once; roughly 14% is in the top ten. The V gene end was trimmed by 0 bases and the J gene end by 15 bases; junction bases not matched to a gene: 11. This CDR3 spans 14 amino acids. Germline CDR1 reads LGHNA; CDR2 reads YSLEER. A marrow graft followed busulfan-fludarabine conditioning, with cyclophosphamide on days +3 and +4. The rearrangement uses TRBV4-3 and TRBJ2-1; TRBD2 agrees at 7 bases. Sequenced here: PBMCs, sampled 1,700 to 2,000 days after allogeneic stem cell transplant with posttransplant cyclophosphamide. The sequence was collected from a female patient aged 50-65 years who received an allogeneic stem cell transplant from a related donor, was CMV-positive, and had no GVHD. The T cells may partly be graft donor cells. The CDR3 reads CASSQDRHGRVRFF. DNA for the CDR3: TGCGCCAGCAGCCAAGATAGACATGGGAGGGTTCGGTTCTTC.